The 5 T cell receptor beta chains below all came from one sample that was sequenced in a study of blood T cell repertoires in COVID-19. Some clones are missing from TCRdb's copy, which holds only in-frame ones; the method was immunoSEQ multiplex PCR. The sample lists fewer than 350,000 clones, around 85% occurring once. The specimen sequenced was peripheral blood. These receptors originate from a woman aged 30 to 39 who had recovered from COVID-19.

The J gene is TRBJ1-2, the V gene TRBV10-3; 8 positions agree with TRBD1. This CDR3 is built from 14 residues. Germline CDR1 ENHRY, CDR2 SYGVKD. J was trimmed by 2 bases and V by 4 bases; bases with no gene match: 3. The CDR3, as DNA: TGTGCCATCAGTGCCGGACAGGGAAACTATGGCTACACCTTC. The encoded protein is CAISAGQGNYGYTF.

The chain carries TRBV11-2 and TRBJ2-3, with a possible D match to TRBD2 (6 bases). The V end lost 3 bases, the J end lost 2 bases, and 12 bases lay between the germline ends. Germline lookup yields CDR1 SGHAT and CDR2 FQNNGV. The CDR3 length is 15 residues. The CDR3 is CASSFGGTSTDTQYF. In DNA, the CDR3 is TGTGCCAGCAGCTTTGGGGGGACCTCCACAGATACGCAGTATTTT.

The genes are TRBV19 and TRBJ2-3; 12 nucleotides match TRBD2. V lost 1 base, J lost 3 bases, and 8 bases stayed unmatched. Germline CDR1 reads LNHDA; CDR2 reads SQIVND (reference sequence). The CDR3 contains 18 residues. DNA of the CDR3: TGTGCCAGTAGTATAGGTGGACTAGCGGGACTTAGTACAGATACGCAGTATTTT. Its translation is CASSIGGLAGLSTDTQYF.

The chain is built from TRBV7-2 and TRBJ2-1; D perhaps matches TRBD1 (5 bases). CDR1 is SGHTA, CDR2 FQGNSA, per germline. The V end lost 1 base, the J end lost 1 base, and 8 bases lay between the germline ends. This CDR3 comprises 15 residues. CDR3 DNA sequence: TGTGCCAGCAGCTTAGACAGGACGTCCTACAATGAGCAGTTCTTC. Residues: CASSLDRTSYNEQFF.

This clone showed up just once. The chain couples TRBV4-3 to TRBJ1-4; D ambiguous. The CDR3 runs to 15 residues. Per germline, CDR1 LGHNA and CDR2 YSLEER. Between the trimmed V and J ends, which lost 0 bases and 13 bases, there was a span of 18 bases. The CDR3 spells CASSQDPITAARLFF. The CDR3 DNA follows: TGCGCCAGCAGCCAAGATCCAATAACCGCCGCGAGACTGTTTTTT.